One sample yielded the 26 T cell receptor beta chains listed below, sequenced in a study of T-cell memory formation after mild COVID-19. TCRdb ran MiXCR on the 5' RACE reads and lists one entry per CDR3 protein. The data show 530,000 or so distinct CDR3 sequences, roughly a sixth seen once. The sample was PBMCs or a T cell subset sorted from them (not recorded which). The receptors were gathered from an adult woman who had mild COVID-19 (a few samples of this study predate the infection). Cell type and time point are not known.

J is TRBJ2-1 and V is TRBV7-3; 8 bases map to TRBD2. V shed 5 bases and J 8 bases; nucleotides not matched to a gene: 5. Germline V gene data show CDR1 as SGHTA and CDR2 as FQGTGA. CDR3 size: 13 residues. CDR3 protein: CASSPGTRDEQFF. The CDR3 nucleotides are TGTGCCAGCAGCCCAGGGACTAGGGATGAGCAGTTCTTC.

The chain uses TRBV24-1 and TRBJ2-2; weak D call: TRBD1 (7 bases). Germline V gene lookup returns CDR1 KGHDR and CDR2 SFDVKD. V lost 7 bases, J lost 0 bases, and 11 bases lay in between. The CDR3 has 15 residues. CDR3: CATREGAPNTGELFF. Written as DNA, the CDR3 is TGTGCCACCAGGGAGGGGGCGCCGAACACCGGGGAGCTGTTTTTT.

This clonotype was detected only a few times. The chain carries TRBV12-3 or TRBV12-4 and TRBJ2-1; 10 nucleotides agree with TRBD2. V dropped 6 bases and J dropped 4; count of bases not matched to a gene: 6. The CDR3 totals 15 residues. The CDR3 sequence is CASRTGTSEYNEQFF. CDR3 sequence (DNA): TGTGCCAGCAGAACCGGGACTAGCGAATACAATGAGCAGTTCTTC.

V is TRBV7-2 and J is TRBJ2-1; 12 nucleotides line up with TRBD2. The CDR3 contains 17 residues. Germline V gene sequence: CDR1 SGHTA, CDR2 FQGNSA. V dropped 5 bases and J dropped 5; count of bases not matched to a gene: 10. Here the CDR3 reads CASSPHGRTSGDNEQFF. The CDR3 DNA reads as TGTGCCAGCAGCCCTCACGGGAGGACTAGCGGGGACAATGAGCAGTTCTTC.

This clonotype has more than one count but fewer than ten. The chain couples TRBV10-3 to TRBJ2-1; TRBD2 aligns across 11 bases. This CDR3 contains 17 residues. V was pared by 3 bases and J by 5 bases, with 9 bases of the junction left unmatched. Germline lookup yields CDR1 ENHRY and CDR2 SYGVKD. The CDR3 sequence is CAISDLAGGGVHNEQFF. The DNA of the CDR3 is TGTGCCATCAGTGACCTAGCGGGAGGAGGGGTCCACAATGAGCAGTTCTTC.

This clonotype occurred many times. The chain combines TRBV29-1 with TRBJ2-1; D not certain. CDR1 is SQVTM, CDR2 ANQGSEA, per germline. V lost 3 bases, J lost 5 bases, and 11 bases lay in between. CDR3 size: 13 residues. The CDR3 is CSVEHAKHNEQFF. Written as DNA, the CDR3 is TGCAGCGTTGAGCACGCCAAGCACAATGAGCAGTTCTTC.

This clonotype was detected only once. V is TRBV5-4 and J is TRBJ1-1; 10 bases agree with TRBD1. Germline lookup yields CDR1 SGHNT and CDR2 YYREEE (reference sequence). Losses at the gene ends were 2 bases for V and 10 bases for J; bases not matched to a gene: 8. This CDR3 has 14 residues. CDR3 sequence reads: CASSFNRDRGGAFF. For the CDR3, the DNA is TGTGCCAGCAGCTTCAACCGGGACAGGGGAGGAGCTTTCTTT.

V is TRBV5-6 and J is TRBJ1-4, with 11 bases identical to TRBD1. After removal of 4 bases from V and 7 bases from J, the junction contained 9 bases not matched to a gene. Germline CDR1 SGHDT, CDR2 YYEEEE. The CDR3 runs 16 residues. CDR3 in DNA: TGTGCCAGCAGCCTCAGGACGGGACAGGGGGGTGAAAAACTGTTTTTT. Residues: CASSLRTGQGGEKLFF.

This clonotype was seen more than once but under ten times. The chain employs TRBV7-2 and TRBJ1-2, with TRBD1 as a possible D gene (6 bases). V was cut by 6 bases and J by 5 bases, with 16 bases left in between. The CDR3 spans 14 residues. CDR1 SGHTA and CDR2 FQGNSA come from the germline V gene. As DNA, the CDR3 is TGTGCCAGCAGTGCAAGGGGGACGGATTATGGCTACACCTTC. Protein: CASSARGTDYGYTF.

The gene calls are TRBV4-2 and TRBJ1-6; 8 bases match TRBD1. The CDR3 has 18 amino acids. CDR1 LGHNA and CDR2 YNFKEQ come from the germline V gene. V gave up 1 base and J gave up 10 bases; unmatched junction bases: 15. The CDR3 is CASSQALTGGSAISPLHF. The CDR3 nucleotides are TGTGCCAGCAGCCAAGCCTTAACAGGGGGTTCAGCAATATCACCCCTCCACTTT.

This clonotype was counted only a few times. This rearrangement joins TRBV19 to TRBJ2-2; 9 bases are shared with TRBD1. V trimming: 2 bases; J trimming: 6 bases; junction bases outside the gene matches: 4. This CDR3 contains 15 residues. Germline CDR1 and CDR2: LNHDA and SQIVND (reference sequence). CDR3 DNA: TGTGCCAGTAGTATATTGGGACAGGGATCCGGGGAGCTGTTTTTT. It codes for CASSILGQGSGELFF.

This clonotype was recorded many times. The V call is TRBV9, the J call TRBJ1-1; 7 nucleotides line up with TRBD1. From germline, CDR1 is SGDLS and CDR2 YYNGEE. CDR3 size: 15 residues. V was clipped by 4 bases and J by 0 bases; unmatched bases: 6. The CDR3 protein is CASSPRQGMNTEAFF. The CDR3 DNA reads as TGTGCCAGCAGCCCCCGACAGGGCATGAACACTGAAGCTTTCTTT.

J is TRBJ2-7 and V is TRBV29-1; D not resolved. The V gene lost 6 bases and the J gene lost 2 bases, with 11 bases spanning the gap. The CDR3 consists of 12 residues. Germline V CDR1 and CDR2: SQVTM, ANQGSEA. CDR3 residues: CSVGQDPYEQYF. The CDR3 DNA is TGCAGCGTCGGGCAGGATCCCTACGAGCAGTACTTC.

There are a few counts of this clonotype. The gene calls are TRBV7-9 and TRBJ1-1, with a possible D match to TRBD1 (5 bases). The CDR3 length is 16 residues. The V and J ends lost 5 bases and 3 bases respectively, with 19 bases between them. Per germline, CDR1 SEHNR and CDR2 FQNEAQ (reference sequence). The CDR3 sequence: CASSQLGSRDDTEAFF. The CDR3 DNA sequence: TGTGCCAGCAGCCAACTCGGCAGCAGGGACGACACTGAAGCTTTCTTT.

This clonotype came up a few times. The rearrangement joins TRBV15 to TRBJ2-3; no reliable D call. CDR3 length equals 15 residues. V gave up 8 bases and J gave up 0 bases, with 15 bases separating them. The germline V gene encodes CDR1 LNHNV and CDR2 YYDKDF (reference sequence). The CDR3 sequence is CATGLPPASTDTQYF. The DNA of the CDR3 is TGTGCCACCGGCCTACCGCCCGCTAGCACAGATACGCAGTATTTT.

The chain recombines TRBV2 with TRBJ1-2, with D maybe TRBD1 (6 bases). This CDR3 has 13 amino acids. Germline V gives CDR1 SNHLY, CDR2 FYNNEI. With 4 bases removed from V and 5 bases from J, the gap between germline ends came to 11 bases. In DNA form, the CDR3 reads TGTGCCAGCAGTGGGACAGCAAGATATGGCTACACCTTC. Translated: CASSGTARYGYTF.

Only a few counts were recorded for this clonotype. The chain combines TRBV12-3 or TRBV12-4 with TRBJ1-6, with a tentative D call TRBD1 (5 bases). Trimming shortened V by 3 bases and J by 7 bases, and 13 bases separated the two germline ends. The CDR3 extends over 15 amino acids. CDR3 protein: CASSFSGAANSPLHF. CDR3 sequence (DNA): TGTGCCAGCAGTTTCTCCGGGGCCGCAAATTCACCCCTCCACTTT.

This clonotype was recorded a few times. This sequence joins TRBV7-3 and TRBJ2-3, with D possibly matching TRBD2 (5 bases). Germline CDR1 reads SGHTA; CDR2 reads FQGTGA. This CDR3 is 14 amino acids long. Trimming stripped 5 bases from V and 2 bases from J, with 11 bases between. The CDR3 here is CASSPSRDTDTQYF. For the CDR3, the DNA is TGTGCCAGCAGCCCGAGCCGGGACACAGATACGCAGTATTTT.

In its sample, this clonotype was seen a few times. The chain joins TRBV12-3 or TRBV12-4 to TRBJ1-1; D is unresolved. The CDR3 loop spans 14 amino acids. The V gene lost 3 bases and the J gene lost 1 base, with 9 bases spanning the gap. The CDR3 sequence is CASSFLRQNTEAFF. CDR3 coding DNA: TGTGCCAGCAGTTTTTTGAGACAGAACACTGAAGCTTTCTTT.

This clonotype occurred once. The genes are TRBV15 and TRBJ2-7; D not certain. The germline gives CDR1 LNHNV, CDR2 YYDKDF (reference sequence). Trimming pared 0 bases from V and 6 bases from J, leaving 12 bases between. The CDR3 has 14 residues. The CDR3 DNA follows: TGTGCCACCAGCAGAGATGTCAGGTTACTCGAGCAGTACTTC. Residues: CATSRDVRLLEQYF.

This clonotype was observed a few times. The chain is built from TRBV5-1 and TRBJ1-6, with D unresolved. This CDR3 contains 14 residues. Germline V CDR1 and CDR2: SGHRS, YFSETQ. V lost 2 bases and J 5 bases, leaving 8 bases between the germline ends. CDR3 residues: CASSFDIDNSPLHF. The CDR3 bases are TGCGCCAGCAGCTTTGACATAGATAATTCACCCCTCCACTTT.

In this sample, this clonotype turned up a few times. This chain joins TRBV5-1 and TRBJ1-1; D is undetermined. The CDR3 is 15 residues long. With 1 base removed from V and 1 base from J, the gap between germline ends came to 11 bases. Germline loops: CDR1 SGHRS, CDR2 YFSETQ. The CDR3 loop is CASSLRTEKNTEAFF. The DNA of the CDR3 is TGCGCCAGCAGCTTGAGAACAGAGAAGAACACTGAAGCTTTCTTT.

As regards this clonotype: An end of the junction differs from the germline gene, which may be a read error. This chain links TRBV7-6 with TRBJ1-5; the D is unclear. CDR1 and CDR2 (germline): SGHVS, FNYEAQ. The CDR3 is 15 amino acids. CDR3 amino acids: CASSLAPSSNQPQHF. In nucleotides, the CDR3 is TGTGCCAGCAGCCTAGCCCCGAGTAGCAATCAGCCCCAGCATTTT. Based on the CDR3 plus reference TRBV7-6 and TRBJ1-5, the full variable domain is GAGVSQSPRYKVTKRGQDVALRCDPISGHVSLYWYRQALGQGPEFLTYFNYEAQQDKSGLPNDRFSAERPEGSISTLTIQRTEQRDSAMYRCASSLAPSSNQPQHFGDGTRLSIL.

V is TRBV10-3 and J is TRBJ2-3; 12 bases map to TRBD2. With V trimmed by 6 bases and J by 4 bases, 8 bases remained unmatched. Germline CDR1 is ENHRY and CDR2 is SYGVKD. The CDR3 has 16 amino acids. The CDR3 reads CAISQWTSGNADTQYF. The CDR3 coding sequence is TGTGCCATCAGCCAATGGACTAGCGGGAACGCAGATACGCAGTATTTT.

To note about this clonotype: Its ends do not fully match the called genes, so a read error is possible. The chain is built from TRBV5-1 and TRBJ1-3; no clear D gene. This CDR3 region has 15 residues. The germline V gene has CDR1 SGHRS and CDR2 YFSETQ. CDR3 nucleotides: TGTGCCAGCAGCTTAGGCTCTCGCTCTGGAAACACCATATATTTT. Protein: CASSLGSRSGNTIYF. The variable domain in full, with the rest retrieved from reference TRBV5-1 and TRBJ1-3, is KAGVTQTPRYLIKTRGQQVTLSCSPISGHRSVSWYQQTPGQGLQFLFEYFSETQRNKGNFPGRFSGRQFSNSRSEMNVSTLELGDSALYLCASSLGSRSGNTIYFGEGSWLTVV.

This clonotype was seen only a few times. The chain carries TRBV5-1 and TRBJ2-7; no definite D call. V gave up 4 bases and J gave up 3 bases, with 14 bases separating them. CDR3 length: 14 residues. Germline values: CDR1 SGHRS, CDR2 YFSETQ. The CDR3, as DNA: TGCGCCAGCAGCCCCTCGACGGGCGGCTACGAGCAGTACTTC. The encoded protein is CASSPSTGGYEQYF.